This record concerns one T cell receptor (beta chain) sequence. What it binds is unknown. Time point defined: cycle 4 day 1 (C4D1), after five to seven weeks of nivolumab. The patients all showed relapse after autologous stem cell transplantation, while their brentuximab vedotin exposure varied. This sample was taken from a study of PD-1 blockade in classical Hodgkin lymphoma. The repertoire was sequenced with immunoSEQ multiplex PCR; TCRdb's copy has only in-frame clones and lacks some. Of over 25,000 clones detected, approximately 65% appear once; the ten largest clones hold 3.9%. Study-wide points: Before treatment, complete responders showed about the same diversity as newly diagnosed patients.

The starting material was peripheral blood mononuclear cells (PBMCs), obtained before the fourth cycle of nivolumab. This sequence was found in a human donor with classical Hodgkin lymphoma.

The CDR3 region is CASSVEGSGTEQYF. The CDR3 nucleotides are TGTGCCAGCAGCGTAGAGGGTAGCGGGACCGAGCAGTACTTC. The chain employs TRBV9 and TRBJ2-7; 8 nucleotides align to TRBD2. Losses at the gene ends were 0 bases for V and 6 bases for J; bases not matched to a gene: 5. CDR3 size: 14 residues. The V gene's germline CDR1 is SGDLS and CDR2 YYNGEE.